Described below is a single TCR beta chain sequence and its context. Under the authors' procedure: Cell counts per sample came from amplifying reference gene primers. Sequenced by immunoSEQ multiplex PCR; TCRdb stores in-frame clones only, minus some. Clonal size and the V and J genes are those of that table, whereas D and trimming came from the DNA. Of a few hundred thousand clones in the sample, about 87% were seen once. This specimen belongs to a study of blood T cell repertoires in COVID-19. For the study at large: The cDNA or gDNA used as material had been derived from T cells, B-cell-depleted T cells, or PBMCs.

Sequencing input: peripheral blood. The sequence was collected from a human donor in a cohort sampled during active COVID-19.

The CDR3 here is CASTLDLAGIDNEQFF. CDR3 nucleotides: TGTGCCAGCACTCTAGACCTAGCGGGCATAGACAATGAGCAGTTCTTC. The chain recombines TRBV6-6 with TRBJ2-1; TRBD2 agrees at 8 bases. J was trimmed by 5 bases and V by 7 bases; bases with no gene match: 13. CDR1 is MNHNY and CDR2 is SVGAGI in the germline V gene (reference sequence). This CDR3 is 16 amino acids long.